This TCR beta chain emerged from a study of T cells in Graves' hyperthyroidism and ophthalmopathy. The CDR3 is made up of 14 amino acids. Germline assignment: CDR1 SNHLY and CDR2 FYNNEI. The J segment lost 8 bases and the V segment lost 5 bases, leaving 11 bases of the junction unmatched. The TCR beta CDR3 regions underwent amplification using RNA transcripts as the source. A first-round RT-PCR of the TCR CDR3 used the HTBI primer set. TCRdb re-called the multiplex PCR reads through MiXCR, storing one row per CDR3 protein. Of fewer than 700,000 distinct CDR3 sequences in the sample, 15% to 20% were seen once. This clonotype was observed at least ten times.

The chain combines TRBV2 with TRBJ1-2; 7 bases fit TRBD1. This receptor was identified in a woman in her late teens or twenties with Graves' ophthalmopathy. Sequenced input: blood. This CDR3 reads CASSPPGQTGGYTF. The CDR3 DNA is TGTGCCAGCAGTCCACCGGGACAGACGGGGGGCTACACCTTC.